Included here is one T cell receptor beta chain sequence, with context. This sample is part of a study of regulatory T cells in long-lasting Graves disease. According to the study, TCR beta libraries were built with iRepertoire HTBI primers and CDR3-region Arm-PCR. TCRdb processed the multiplex PCR reads anew with MiXCR; each CDR3 protein has one entry. The sample yields 350,000 to 400,000 distinct CDR3 sequences, 15% to 20% seen once. Time point noted: newly diagnosed GD, antithyroid drugs for less than 3 months. RNA extracted from PBMCs served as the sequencing template. V dropped 7 bases and J dropped 6; count of bases not matched to a gene: 13. The CDR3 loop spans 17 amino acids. CDR1 and CDR2 (germline): LNHDA, SQIVND (reference sequence). These data also formed part of another study, on T cells in Graves' hyperthyroidism and ophthalmopathy. From that paper: When the TCR CDR3 underwent first-round RT-PCR, the HTBI primer set was used. Blood also showed most of the thyroid clonotypes that were expanded above 0.001.

The chain is built from TRBV19 and TRBJ2-1; TRBD2 matches at 12 bases. The sample was peripheral blood mononuclear cells (PBMCs), taken at new diagnosis, from a patient treated with antithyroid drugs. This clonotype originated in a woman aged 18-35 years with Graves disease. The DNA for the CDR3 is TGTGCCAGTAAAGGAGCTAGCGGGGGGGCCGGGTCCAATGAGCAGTTCTTC. This sequence encodes CASKGASGGAGSNEQFF.